Included here is one TCR beta chain sequence, with context. What it binds is not known. This sample stems from a study of cytomegalovirus exposure and HLA in healthy donors. The CDR3 totals 14 residues. CDR1 is LNHDA and CDR2 is SQIVND in the germline V gene (reference sequence). Deletions cut 1 base from V and 2 bases from J, with 8 bases between. Both 60 Vbeta primers and 13 Jbeta primers went into the PCR. Sequencing used immunoSEQ multiplex PCR; TCRdb keeps in-frame clones, though not all of them. This sample has 100,000 to 150,000 clones, with around three quarters found just once. Study-wide points: Cytomegalovirus association was assigned to over 150 TCR beta chains.

J is TRBJ1-2 and V is TRBV19, with D hard to call. What was sequenced was PBMCs. This TCR came from a female donor in good health and CMV-seronegative. The CDR3 is CASSIAGINYGYTF. Here the CDR3 DNA reads TGTGCCAGTAGTATAGCAGGCATCAACTATGGCTACACCTTC.